This entry lists 8 T cell receptor beta chains sequenced from one sample in a study of cytotoxic CD8 clonotypes in ibrutinib-treated CLL. Measured with immunoSEQ multiplex PCR; TCRdb has only the in-frame clones, and not every one. The table has roughly 200,000 clones, around three quarters seen once; the top ten hold around 15%. The input for sequencing was PBMCs, taken after 24 months of ibrutinib treatment. Every receptor here comes from a human donor with chronic lymphocytic leukemia.

The CDR3 reads CAAKGQMGRLYAYNEQFF. CDR3 DNA: TGTGCCGCCAAGGGACAGATGGGAAGGCTTTACGCCTACAATGAGCAGTTCTTC. This chain joins TRBV2 and TRBJ2-1; 7 bases are a match to TRBD1. V gave up 11 bases and J gave up 2 bases; unmatched junction bases: 21. Germline CDR1 reads SNHLY; CDR2 reads FYNNEI. The length of the CDR3 is 18 residues. The whole variable domain, remainder taken from reference TRBV2 and TRBJ2-1, is EPEVTQTPSHQVTQMGQEVILRCVPISNHLYFYWYRQILGQKVEFLVSFYNNEISEKSEIFDDQFSVERPDGSNFTLKIRSTKLEDSAMYFCAAKGQMGRLYAYNEQFFGPGTRLTVL.

This clone was detected a few times. CDR3: CAISAQGVQPQHF. CDR3 bases: TGTGCCATCAGTGCACAGGGTGTCCAGCCCCAGCATTTT. The chain has TRBV10-3 and TRBJ1-5; weak D call: TRBD1 (6 bases). Trimming took 4 bases from V and 7 from J, leaving 11 bases between them. CDR3 length: 13 amino acids. The germline V gene has CDR1 ENHRY and CDR2 SYGVKD.

The chain couples TRBV6-5 to TRBJ1-1; D not certain. Trimming stripped 7 bases from V and 5 bases from J, with 8 bases between. Germline V gene lookup returns CDR1 MNHEY and CDR2 SVGAGI. There are 11 residues in the CDR3. CDR3 amino acids: CASIGNTEAFF. Here the CDR3 DNA reads TGTGCCAGCATTGGGAATACTGAAGCTTTCTTT.

V usage is TRBV6-5 and J usage is TRBJ2-5; D is perhaps TRBD1 (5 bases). The CDR3 contains 10 residues. Deletions cut 8 bases from V and 4 bases from J, with 5 bases between. The V gene's germline CDR1 is MNHEY and CDR2 SVGAGI. The CDR3 DNA reads TGTGCCAGCGGGGCAGAGACCCAGTACTTC. This encodes CASGAETQYF.

This clone was detected only a few times. The genes are TRBV11-3 and TRBJ2-1; D is unresolved. V was pared by 8 bases and J by 0 bases, with 8 bases between. CDR1 SGHNT and CDR2 YENEEA come from the germline V gene. CDR3 length equals 13 residues. The DNA for the CDR3 is TGTGCCAGCGGCCAGGACTCCTACAATGAGCAGTTCTTC. Its translation is CASGQDSYNEQFF.

This clone has a handful of counts. This rearrangement joins TRBV30 to TRBJ1-1; D possibly corresponds to TRBD1 (5 bases). V lost 7 bases to trimming and J lost 2 bases, with 14 bases between them. Germline-derived CDR1 and CDR2 are GTSNPN and SVGIG (reference sequence). CDR3 length: 13 residues. CDR3 residues: CALSDRVNTEAFF. The CDR3 DNA reads TGTGCCTTGTCCGACAGAGTCAACACTGAAGCTTTCTTT.

Only one count was recorded for this clone. The chain carries TRBV19 and TRBJ2-1; no clear D gene. The CDR3 loop spans 10 amino acids. V dropped 9 bases and J dropped 9 bases, with 9 bases sitting between them. Germline-derived CDR1 and CDR2 are LNHDA and SQIVND (reference sequence). The DNA for the CDR3 is TGTGCCAGCCAAATGAGTGAGCAGTTCTTC. It translates to CASQMSEQFF.

CDR3 protein: CASSQELARNQETQYF. The CDR3 nucleotides read TGTGCCAGCAGCCAAGAGCTAGCAAGAAACCAAGAGACCCAGTACTTC. The V call is TRBV4-2, the J call TRBJ2-5; maybe TRBD2 (5 bases). The germline CDR1 and CDR2 sequences are LGHNA and YNFKEQ. The CDR3 runs 16 residues. Between the trimmed V and J ends, which lost 0 bases and 0 bases, there was a span of 11 bases.